This T cell receptor (beta chain) was documented in a study of neurological immune-mediated disorders. This clonotype was detected ten times or more. Per the germline V gene, CDR1 is DFQATT and CDR2 is SNEGSKA (reference sequence). This CDR3 has 14 amino acids. V was trimmed by 2 bases and J by 4 bases, leaving 15 bases between them. TCRdb redid the calling of the 5' RACE reads with MiXCR, one entry per CDR3 protein. The sample includes around 29,000 distinct CDR3 sequences, approximately 5.4% of them seen just once. The chain carries TRBV20-1 and TRBJ2-7; tentatively, D is TRBD1 (6 bases). The sample comprised CD4+ T cells from blood. This clonotype was obtained from a woman aged 45-65 years in good health. CDR3 loop: CSARPPTGWYEQYF. CDR3 sequence (DNA): TGCAGTGCTAGACCCCCGACAGGCTGGTACGAGCAGTACTTC.